What follows describes a single T cell receptor beta chain. In the authors' methods: Reference gene primer amplification gave nucleated cell count estimates. Sequenced by immunoSEQ multiplex PCR; TCRdb stores in-frame clones only, minus some. The DNA was the basis for D and trimming; V, J and clone size are from that table. The top ten hold under 2.5% of the sample, which has some 220,000 clones, almost 85% seen once. The germline V gene encodes CDR1 SGHNT and CDR2 YYREEE (reference sequence). V was cut by 5 bases and J by 3 bases, with 11 bases left in between. This CDR3 has 13 residues. The data were taken from a study of blood T cell repertoires in COVID-19. Study as a whole: The United States, Italy and Spain provided the acute and convalescent COVID-19 samples. From T cells, B-cell-depleted T cells, or PBMCs came the material, which was cDNA or gDNA.

Seattle participants joined during active infection and were tracked over time. The chain is built from TRBV5-4 and TRBJ1-1; tentatively, D is TRBD1 (5 bases). The sequence came from a woman in her 70s with COVID-19, enrolled during active disease. Sequencing input: peripheral blood. CDR3 amino acids: CASRHDRHTEAFF. CDR3 coding DNA: TGTGCCAGCAGACATGACAGACACACTGAAGCTTTCTTT.